What follows are 30 T cell receptor beta chains derived from one specimen sequenced in a study of cytomegalovirus exposure and HLA in healthy donors. With 60 Vbeta and 13 Jbeta primers, the PCR was carried out. Sequenced by immunoSEQ multiplex PCR; TCRdb stores in-frame clones only, minus some. The profile shows nearly 200,000 clones, about four fifths of them singletons. Sequencing was performed on PBMCs. Every receptor here comes from a boy aged 2-9 years in good health and CMV-seronegative.

V usage is TRBV11-1 and J usage is TRBJ1-1, with no clear D. Germline V CDR1 and CDR2: SGHAT, FQDESV (reference sequence). The V end was cut by 0 bases, the J end by 0 bases, with 14 bases between. The CDR3 is made up of 17 amino acids. CDR3 residues: CASSLAAGGYMNTEAFF. In DNA form, the CDR3 reads TGTGCCAGCAGCTTAGCGGCGGGCGGATACATGAACACTGAAGCTTTCTTT.

V and J are TRBV6-1 and TRBJ1-2; D might be TRBD1 (5 bases). Germline V lookup: CDR1 MNHNS, CDR2 SASEGT. With 4 bases removed from V and 3 bases from J, the gap between germline ends came to 15 bases. There are 15 residues in the CDR3. The CDR3 loop reads CASSVRPTVDYGYTF. CDR3 coding DNA: TGTGCCAGCAGTGTCCGTCCGACAGTGGACTATGGCTACACCTTC.

This sequence joins TRBV4-2 and TRBJ2-7, with D perhaps TRBD2 (7 bases). CDR1 and CDR2 from the germline V gene are LGHNA and YNFKEQ. The CDR3 extends over 14 amino acids. Trimming removed 2 bases from V and 6 bases from J, with 14 bases in between. The CDR3 bases are TGTGCCAGCAGCCAAAAAGGGGGAGGGGGCGAGCAGTACTTC. This translates into CASSQKGGGGEQYF.

The genes are TRBV11-2 and TRBJ1-1; D remains ambiguous. The V gene's germline CDR1 is SGHAT and CDR2 FQNNGV. V dropped 2 bases and J dropped 6 bases, with 10 bases sitting between them. CDR3 length equals 13 residues. CDR3 region: CASSLTDLAEAFF. CDR3 bases: TGTGCCAGCAGCTTAACGGACTTAGCTGAAGCTTTCTTT.

The table lists this clone with a count of one. The chain uses TRBV18 and TRBJ1-2, with TRBD1 matching over 7 bases. The length of the CDR3 is 15 residues. From germline, CDR1 is KGHSH and CDR2 LQKENI. V gave up 2 bases and J gave up 2 bases; unmatched junction bases: 5. As DNA, the CDR3 is TGTGCCAGCTCACCAGAGGACAGGTCAAACTATGGCTACACCTTC. It is translated as CASSPEDRSNYGYTF. The variable domain in full, completed from reference TRBV18 and TRBJ1-2, reads NAGVMQNPRHLVRRRGQEARLRCSPMKGHSHVYWYRQLPEEGLKFMVYLQKENIIDESGMPKERFSAEFPKEGPSILRIQQVVRGDSAAYFCASSPEDRSNYGYTFGSGTRLTVV.

V is TRBV7-3 and J is TRBJ2-6; D perhaps matches TRBD1 (6 bases). The V gene lost 1 base and the J gene lost 0 bases, with 22 bases spanning the gap. Looked up from germline, CDR1 is SGHTA and CDR2 is FQGTGA. This CDR3 has 21 residues. The CDR3 loop is CASSLKSVTGSPYSGANVLTF. Written as DNA, the CDR3 is TGTGCCAGCAGCTTAAAGTCGGTAACAGGGTCCCCATACTCTGGGGCCAACGTCCTGACTTTC.

This sequence joins TRBV6-5 and TRBJ2-7, with 8 bases that match TRBD1. Germline V lookup: CDR1 MNHEY, CDR2 SVGAGI. The junction had 9 bases not matched to a gene; V was cut back by 5 bases and J by 3 bases. The CDR3 is 15 amino acids. This CDR3 is CASSGAGQAFYEQYF. For the CDR3, the DNA is TGTGCCAGCAGTGGGGCGGGACAGGCGTTCTACGAGCAGTACTTC.

The J gene is TRBJ1-2, the V gene TRBV6-5; the D gene is possibly TRBD1 (5 bases). The germline CDR1 and CDR2 sequences are MNHEY and SVGAGI. The CDR3 consists of 14 residues. The V gene lost 8 bases and the J gene lost 2 bases, with 15 bases spanning the gap. DNA of the CDR3: TGTGCCAGCGGGCAGGGTGCACTCAACTATGGCTACACCTTC. This translates into CASGQGALNYGYTF.

This clone appeared once. The chain carries TRBV19 and TRBJ2-2, with D unclear. Germline assignment: CDR1 LNHDA and CDR2 SQIVND (reference sequence). V gave up 7 bases and J gave up 8 bases, with 8 bases separating them. The CDR3 runs 11 residues. Here the CDR3 reads CASTMRGELFF. DNA of the CDR3: TGTGCCAGTACCATGCGGGGGGAGCTGTTTTTT.

This clone was detected a few times. The CDR3 region is CASSEVSGGGYTF. The CDR3 DNA sequence: TGTGCCAGCAGCGAGGTCTCTGGGGGGGGCTACACCTTC. The chain uses TRBV9 and TRBJ1-2; D is perhaps TRBD1 (5 bases). The germline V gene encodes CDR1 SGDLS and CDR2 YYNGEE. This CDR3 has 13 amino acids. Trimming shortened V by 3 bases and J by 8 bases, and 14 bases separated the two germline ends.

The chain is built from TRBV5-1 and TRBJ2-2, with TRBD1 identical over 10 bases. CDR1 and CDR2 from the germline V gene are SGHRS and YFSETQ. The CDR3 sequence is 14 residues long. The V segment lost 7 bases and the J segment 5 bases; nucleotides outside the gene matches: 5. The CDR3 DNA reads as TGCGCCAGCCGACAGGGGGCGGGAACCGGGGAGCTGTTTTTT. Amino acid sequence: CASRQGAGTGELFF.

This clone has more than one count but fewer than ten. The chain joins TRBV5-8 to TRBJ2-7, with TRBD1 as a possible D gene (6 bases). The CDR3 is made up of 18 amino acids. From germline, CDR1 is SGHTS and CDR2 YDEGEE. V dropped 2 bases and J dropped 3 bases, with 24 bases sitting between them. The CDR3 region is CASSLNRAYKAFIYEQYF. The CDR3 coding sequence is TGTGCCAGCAGCTTAAACAGGGCCTACAAAGCATTTATCTACGAGCAGTACTTC. The full variable domain, rest sourced from reference TRBV5-8 and TRBJ2-7, is EAGVTQSPTHLIKTRGQQATLRCSPISGHTSVYWYQQALGLGLQFLLWYDEGEERNRGNFPPRFSGRQFPNYSSELNVNALELEDSALYLCASSLNRAYKAFIYEQYFGPGTRLTVT.

The genes are TRBV4-3 and TRBJ2-7; 7 bases map to TRBD1. Germline V gives CDR1 LGHNA, CDR2 YSLEER. This CDR3 comprises 16 residues. V dropped 0 bases and J dropped 3; count of bases not matched to a gene: 8. In DNA form, the CDR3 reads TGCGCCAGCAGCCAAGATTACAGGGGCTGGGGCTACGAGCAGTACTTC. Protein sequence: CASSQDYRGWGYEQYF.

This rearrangement joins TRBV4-3 to TRBJ1-6; TRBD1 is a possible D gene (5 bases). The germline gives CDR1 LGHNA, CDR2 YSLEER. Trimming took 1 base from V and 8 from J, leaving 9 bases between them. CDR3 length: 14 residues. The CDR3 nucleotides are TGCGCCAGCAGCCAAGTGGGCAGGGATTCACCCCTCCACTTT. Its protein product is CASSQVGRDSPLHF.

The V call is TRBV5-4, the J call TRBJ2-3; D might be TRBD1 (6 bases). Germline CDR1 SGHNT, CDR2 YYREEE (reference sequence). The CDR3 has 14 amino acids. V was shortened by 3 bases and J by 14 bases, with 22 bases between the two germline ends. The CDR3 sequence is CASSSTQGRGGPYF. Written as DNA, the CDR3 is TGTGCCAGCAGCTCCACCCAGGGCAGGGGTGGTCCGTATTTT.

This clone was picked up a small number of times. This sequence joins TRBV15 and TRBJ2-7; 9 bases are a match to TRBD2. With V trimmed by 0 bases and J by 6 bases, 9 bases remained unmatched. In germline, CDR1 is LNHNV, CDR2 YYDKDF (reference sequence). There are 16 residues in the CDR3. The CDR3 reads CATSRDVAGGRREQYF. For the CDR3, the DNA is TGTGCCACCAGCAGAGATGTGGCGGGGGGGCGTCGCGAGCAGTACTTC.

The J gene is TRBJ2-5, the V gene TRBV19, with D perhaps matching TRBD1 (6 bases). Germline lookup yields CDR1 LNHDA and CDR2 SQIVND (reference sequence). The CDR3 length is 15 residues. The V end lost 3 bases, the J end lost 2 bases, and 13 bases lay between the germline ends. The CDR3 reads CASSMGRGSQETQYF. The CDR3 DNA follows: TGTGCCAGTAGTATGGGAAGGGGGTCGCAAGAGACCCAGTACTTC. Full variable domain (remainder filled in from reference TRBV19 and TRBJ2-5): DGGITQSPKYLFRKEGQNVTLSCEQNLNHDAMYWYRQDPGQGLRLIYYSQIVNDFQKGDIAEGYSVSREKKESFPLTVTSAQKNPTAFYLCASSMGRGSQETQYFGPGTRLLVL.

This rearrangement joins TRBV30 to TRBJ2-7; TRBD1 might be the D (6 bases). The CDR3 sequence is 13 residues long. The V end was cut by 3 bases, the J end by 0 bases, with 9 bases between. Germline assignment: CDR1 GTSNPN and CDR2 SVGIG (reference sequence). In nucleotides, the CDR3 is TGTGCCTGGAGCCGGGACAACTCCTACGAGCAGTACTTC. Its translation is CAWSRDNSYEQYF.

The gene calls are TRBV7-2 and TRBJ1-3; 8 bases line up with TRBD1. CDR1 and CDR2 from the germline V gene are SGHTA and FQGNSA. This CDR3 comprises 13 residues. J was trimmed by 5 bases and V by 5 bases; bases with no gene match: 2. Written as DNA, the CDR3 is TGTGCCAGCAGCACCAGGGGGCGAAACACCATATATTTT. This encodes CASSTRGRNTIYF.

The V call is TRBV9, the J call TRBJ1-2; TRBD1 matches at 9 bases. Germline V gives CDR1 SGDLS, CDR2 YYNGEE. The CDR3 is made up of 15 amino acids. V gave up 4 bases and J gave up 2 bases; unmatched junction bases: 6. The CDR3 spells CASSIRDRDNYGYTF. Here the CDR3 DNA reads TGTGCCAGCAGCATACGGGACAGGGACAACTATGGCTACACCTTC.

The rearrangement uses TRBV11-2 and TRBJ2-3; 8 nucleotides line up with TRBD1. Looked up from germline, CDR1 is SGHAT and CDR2 is FQNNGV. The J segment lost 0 bases and the V segment lost 1 base, leaving 3 bases of the junction unmatched. The CDR3 runs 16 residues. The CDR3 protein is CASSLGRDRSTDTQYF. CDR3 nucleotide sequence: TGTGCCAGCAGCTTAGGGCGGGACAGGAGCACAGATACGCAGTATTTT.

This clone was counted between two and nine times. This sequence joins TRBV19 and TRBJ1-6; 8 bases line up with TRBD1. J was trimmed by 10 bases and V by 9 bases; bases with no gene match: 14. The CDR3 sequence is 15 residues long. Looked up from germline, CDR1 is LNHDA and CDR2 is SQIVND (reference sequence). Written as DNA, the CDR3 is TGTGCCAGCAGTCTTAGACAGGGGTGGGAGTCACCCCTCCACTTT. Translated: CASSLRQGWESPLHF.

The rearrangement uses TRBV2 and TRBJ1-6, with D possibly matching TRBD1 (5 bases). Germline lookup yields CDR1 SNHLY and CDR2 FYNNEI. Deletions cut 2 bases from V and 9 bases from J, with 17 bases between. The CDR3 has 16 amino acids. Here the CDR3 reads CASSESWGQGSSPLHF. The CDR3 nucleotides are TGTGCCAGCAGTGAAAGTTGGGGCCAGGGCAGTTCACCCCTCCACTTT.

DNA of the CDR3: TGTGCCAGCAGCTTAGGGTGGCAGGGTAATTCACCCCTCCACTTT. Amino acids: CASSLGWQGNSPLHF. The J gene is TRBJ1-6, the V gene TRBV7-2, with D perhaps TRBD1 (5 bases). Germline CDR1 is SGHTA and CDR2 is FQGNSA. This CDR3 spans 15 amino acids. Trimming pared 1 base from V and 6 bases from J, leaving 10 bases between.

The rearrangement links TRBV19 to TRBJ1-1; perhaps TRBD1 as D (6 bases). Looked up from germline, CDR1 is LNHDA and CDR2 is SQIVND (reference sequence). V dropped 6 bases and J dropped 1 base, with 15 bases sitting between them. The CDR3 contains 15 residues. CDR3 bases: TGTGCCAGTAGGCCCGAGCCGGGACAGAACACTGAAGCTTTCTTT. The encoded protein is CASRPEPGQNTEAFF.

The rearrangement joins TRBV4-2 to TRBJ2-7; D unclear. V was trimmed by 0 bases and J by 1 base, leaving 4 bases between them. This CDR3 comprises 13 residues. Germline loops: CDR1 LGHNA, CDR2 YNFKEQ. The CDR3 loop is CASSQDRSYEQYF. CDR3 DNA: TGTGCCAGCAGCCAAGACAGATCCTACGAGCAGTACTTC.

In this sample, this clone turned up a few times. The chain combines TRBV30 with TRBJ2-7; D perhaps matches TRBD2 (7 bases). CDR1 GTSNPN and CDR2 SVGIG come from the germline V gene (reference sequence). With 3 bases removed from V and 6 bases from J, the gap between germline ends came to 18 bases. The CDR3 is 14 amino acids. CDR3 DNA: TGTGCCTGGAGCAGGGGAGGGGACGTGGGCGAGCAGTACTTC. Translated, it gives CAWSRGGDVGEQYF.

This clone was counted a single time. The CDR3 DNA is TGTGCCAGCAGTGACGGGGGTAACACCGGGGAGCTGTTTTTT. This gives the protein CASSDGGNTGELFF. The chain uses TRBV2 and TRBJ2-2; tentatively, D is TRBD2 (6 bases). The V and J ends lost 3 bases and 2 bases respectively, with 7 bases between them. From germline, CDR1 is SNHLY and CDR2 FYNNEI. The CDR3 totals 14 residues.

In its sample, this clone was seen a few times. The chain combines TRBV5-1 with TRBJ1-2; 9 bases map to TRBD1. The germline V gene encodes CDR1 SGHRS and CDR2 YFSETQ. V shed 7 bases and J 6 bases; nucleotides not matched to a gene: 13. The CDR3 has 15 residues. CDR3 residues: CASAPGDRAPHGYTF. CDR3 DNA sequence: TGCGCCAGCGCCCCTGGGGACAGGGCCCCCCATGGCTACACCTTC.

The chain links TRBV21-1 to TRBJ1-2; the table's D gene call, TRBD1, was not cross checked with the DNA. TRBV21-1 is a listed pseudogene. This CDR3 is 15 amino acids long. CDR3 coding DNA: TGTGCCAGCAGCTTTGGGGACAGGGGGCCGGAGTGGTTCACCTTC. The encoded protein is CASSFGDRGPEWFTF.